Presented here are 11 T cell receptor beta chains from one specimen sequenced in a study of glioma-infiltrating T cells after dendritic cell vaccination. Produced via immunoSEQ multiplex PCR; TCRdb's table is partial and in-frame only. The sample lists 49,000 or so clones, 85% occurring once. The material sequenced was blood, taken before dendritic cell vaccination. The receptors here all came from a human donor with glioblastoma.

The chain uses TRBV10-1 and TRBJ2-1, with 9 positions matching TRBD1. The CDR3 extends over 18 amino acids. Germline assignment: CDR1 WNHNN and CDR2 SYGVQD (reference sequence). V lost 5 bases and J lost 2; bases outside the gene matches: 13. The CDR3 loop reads CASSPKTGQGRTYNEQFF. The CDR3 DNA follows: TGCGCCAGCAGTCCCAAGACGGGACAGGGAAGGACCTACAATGAGCAGTTCTTC.

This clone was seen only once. This CDR3 is CATGQGAGPTEAFF. The CDR3 DNA is TGTGCCACCGGACAGGGGGCCGGACCCACTGAAGCTTTCTTT. The chain has TRBV27 and TRBJ1-1; 11 positions match TRBD1. After removal of 10 bases from V and 4 bases from J, the junction contained 8 bases not matched to a gene. The germline V gene encodes CDR1 MNHEY and CDR2 SMNVEV (reference sequence). CDR3 length equals 14 residues.

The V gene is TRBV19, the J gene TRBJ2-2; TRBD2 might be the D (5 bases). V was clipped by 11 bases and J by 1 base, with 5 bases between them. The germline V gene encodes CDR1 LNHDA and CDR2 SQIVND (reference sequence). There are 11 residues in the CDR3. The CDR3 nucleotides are TGTGCCGGAGGGAACACCGGGGAGCTGTTTTTT. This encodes CAGGNTGELFF.

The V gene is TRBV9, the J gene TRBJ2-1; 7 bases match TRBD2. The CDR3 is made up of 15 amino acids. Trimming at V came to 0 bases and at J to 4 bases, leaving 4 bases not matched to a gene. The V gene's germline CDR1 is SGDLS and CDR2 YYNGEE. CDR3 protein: CASSVETGGYNEQFF. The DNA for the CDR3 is TGTGCCAGCAGCGTAGAGACGGGGGGATACAATGAGCAGTTCTTC. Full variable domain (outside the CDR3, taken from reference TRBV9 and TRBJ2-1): DSGVTQTPKHLITATGQRVTLRCSPRSGDLSVYWYQQSLDQGLQFLIQYYNGEERAKGNILERFSAQQFPDLHSELNLSSLELGDSALYFCASSVETGGYNEQFFGPGTRLTVL.

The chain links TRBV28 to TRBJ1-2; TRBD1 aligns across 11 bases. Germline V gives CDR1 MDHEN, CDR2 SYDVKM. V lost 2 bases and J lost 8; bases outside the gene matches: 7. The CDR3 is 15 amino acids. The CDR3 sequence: CASSLGGQGDGGYTF. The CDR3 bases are TGTGCCAGCAGTTTAGGGGGACAGGGGGATGGAGGCTACACCTTC.

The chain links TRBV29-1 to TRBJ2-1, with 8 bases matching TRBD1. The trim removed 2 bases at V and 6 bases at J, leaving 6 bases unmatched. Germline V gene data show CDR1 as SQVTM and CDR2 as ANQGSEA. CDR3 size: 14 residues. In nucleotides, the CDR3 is TGCAGCGTTGAAACCCACAGGGGGATCAATGAGCAGTTCTTC. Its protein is CSVETHRGINEQFF.

The chain's CDR3 is CASSRPGQASTDTQYF. CDR3 DNA: TGTGCCAGCAGTCGTCCGGGACAGGCCTCCACAGATACGCAGTATTTT. V and J are TRBV13 and TRBJ2-3; 8 bases are shared with TRBD1. The CDR3 sequence is 16 residues long. The V segment lost 6 bases and the J segment 2 bases; nucleotides outside the gene matches: 10. Germline loops: CDR1 PRHDT, CDR2 FYEKMQ (reference sequence).

The DNA for the CDR3 is TGTGCCAGTAACGTTGCAGCGGGAGGGGATCACTCCTACGAGCAGTACTTC. Protein sequence: CASNVAAGGDHSYEQYF. The J gene is TRBJ2-7, the V gene TRBV19; 10 bases align to TRBD2. The length of the CDR3 is 17 residues. Germline CDR1 and CDR2: LNHDA and SQIVND (reference sequence). The junction had 12 bases not matched to a gene; V was cut back by 7 bases and J by 0 bases.

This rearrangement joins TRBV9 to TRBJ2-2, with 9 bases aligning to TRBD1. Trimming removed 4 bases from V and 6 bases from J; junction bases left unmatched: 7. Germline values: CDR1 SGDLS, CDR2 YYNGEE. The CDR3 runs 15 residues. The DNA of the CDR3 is TGTGCCAGCAGCTCCCACAGGGGGCCGGCCGGGGAGCTGTTTTTT. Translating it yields CASSSHRGPAGELFF.

The CDR3 DNA sequence: TGTGCCAGCAGTGAAGCCAGGGCAGCCACAGATACGCAGTATTTT. It yields the protein CASSEARAATDTQYF. The rearrangement links TRBV2 to TRBJ2-3, with a tentative D call TRBD1 (5 bases). This CDR3 has 15 amino acids. Germline-derived CDR1 and CDR2 are SNHLY and FYNNEI. Trimming cost V 0 bases and J 2 bases, with 9 bases left between them. The variable domain in full, completed from reference TRBV2 and TRBJ2-3, reads EPEVTQTPSHQVTQMGQEVILRCVPISNHLYFYWYRQILGQKVEFLVSFYNNEISEKSEIFDDQFSVERPDGSNFTLKIRSTKLEDSAMYFCASSEARAATDTQYFGPGTRLTVL.

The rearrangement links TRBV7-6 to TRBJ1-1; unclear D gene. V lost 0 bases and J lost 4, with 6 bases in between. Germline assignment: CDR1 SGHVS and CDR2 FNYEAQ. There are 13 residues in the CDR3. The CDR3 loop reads CASSLARGTEAFF. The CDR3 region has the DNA TGTGCCAGCAGCTTAGCCCGAGGCACTGAAGCTTTCTTT.